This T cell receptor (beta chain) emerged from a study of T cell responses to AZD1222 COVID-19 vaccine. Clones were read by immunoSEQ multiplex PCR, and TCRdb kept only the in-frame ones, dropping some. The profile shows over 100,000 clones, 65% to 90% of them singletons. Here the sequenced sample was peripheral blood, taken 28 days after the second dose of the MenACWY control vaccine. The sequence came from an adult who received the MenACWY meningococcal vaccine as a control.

CDR3 sequence: CASSRGGGTQETQYF. In DNA form, the CDR3 reads TGTGCCAGCAGCCGCGGGGGGGGAACACAAGAGACCCAGTACTTC. The chain couples TRBV5-4 to TRBJ2-5; 9 bases are a match to TRBD2. The V segment lost 4 bases and the J segment 2 bases; nucleotides outside the gene matches: 6. Germline V lookup: CDR1 SGHNT, CDR2 YYREEE (reference sequence). The CDR3 extends over 15 amino acids.